These 28 T cell receptor beta chains share one sample of origin, sequenced in a study of radiation and T cells in renal cell carcinoma. Stated treatment: 15 Gy SBRT to primary tumor, nephrectomy 4 weeks later. Profiling relied on immunoSEQ multiplex PCR, and the TCRdb table lists in-frame clones only, not all of them. The table lists several thousand clones, 62% of them singletons. The sample in question was tumor tissue, obtained from a patient whose treatment included radiotherapy and nephrectomy. Source of these receptors: a woman in her sixties with renal cell carcinoma.

This clone showed up just once. The chain joins TRBV28 to TRBJ1-2; D may be TRBD1 (6 bases). The CDR3 contains 14 residues. Per germline, CDR1 MDHEN and CDR2 SYDVKM. Trimming stripped 6 bases from V and 4 bases from J, with 15 bases between. The CDR3 region has the DNA TGTGCCAGCAGATCCCAACAGGGATTCTATGGCTACACCTTC. It codes for CASRSQQGFYGYTF.

This clone was observed a single time. J is TRBJ2-3 and V is TRBV5-6; perhaps TRBD1 as D (6 bases). The germline CDR1 and CDR2 sequences are SGHDT and YYEEEE. The CDR3 is made up of 13 amino acids. V lost 1 base and J 3 bases, leaving 6 bases between the germline ends. CDR3 in DNA: TGTGCCAGCAGCTTGAGGGGGACAGATACGCAGTATTTT. It codes for CASSLRGTDTQYF.

The CDR3, as DNA: TGTGCCACCAGCAGAGAGCAGGGTGCCTACGAGCAGTACTTC. It translates to CATSREQGAYEQYF. J is TRBJ2-7 and V is TRBV15; D perhaps matches TRBD1 (5 bases). This CDR3 region has 14 residues. The germline gives CDR1 LNHNV, CDR2 YYDKDF (reference sequence). With 0 bases removed from V and 2 bases from J, the gap between germline ends came to 8 bases.

The V and J genes are TRBV29-1 and TRBJ1-5; 10 nucleotides align to TRBD1. Per germline, CDR1 SQVTM and CDR2 ANQGSEA. The V gene end was trimmed by 6 bases and the J gene end by 11 bases; junction bases not matched to a gene: 13. This CDR3 is 14 amino acids long. CDR3 nucleotide sequence: TGCAGCGTAGCGTCCGGGACAGGGGATGTAGCCCAGCATTTT. Translating it yields CSVASGTGDVAQHF.

This clone was detected only a few times. The chain couples TRBV30 to TRBJ1-6, with D maybe TRBD1 (6 bases). Germline V gene lookup returns CDR1 GTSNPN and CDR2 SVGIG (reference sequence). V was shortened by 3 bases and J by 10 bases, with 13 bases between the two germline ends. There are 13 residues in the CDR3. In DNA, the CDR3 is TGTGCCTGGAGCCAAGGGGGTAGCTCACCCCTCCACTTT. Protein: CAWSQGGSSPLHF. Filled out from reference TRBV30 and TRBJ1-6, the complete variable domain reads SQTIHQWPATLVQPVGSPLSLECTVEGTSNPNLYWYRQAAGRGLQLLFYSVGIGQISSEVPQNLSASRPQDRQFILSSKKLLLSDSGFYLCAWSQGGSSPLHFGNGTRLTVT.

The chain couples TRBV2 to TRBJ2-5; tentatively, D is TRBD2 (6 bases). Trimming stripped 8 bases from V and 4 bases from J, with 14 bases between. This CDR3 spans 13 amino acids. CDR1 is SNHLY, CDR2 FYNNEI, per germline. The CDR3 DNA is TGTGCCAGCGAACATCTGGAGGGAGAGACCCAGTACTTC. It codes for CASEHLEGETQYF.

The chain couples TRBV6-1 to TRBJ2-1; unclear D gene. The CDR3 loop spans 16 amino acids. Germline assignment: CDR1 MNHNS and CDR2 SASEGT. V lost 0 bases, J lost 8 bases, and 17 bases lay in between. The CDR3 loop reads CASSEAFRARLDEQFF. Written as DNA, the CDR3 is TGTGCCAGCAGTGAAGCGTTCCGGGCCAGGTTGGATGAGCAGTTCTTC.

V is TRBV5-1 and J is TRBJ1-4; D possibly corresponds to TRBD1 (5 bases). V gave up 4 bases and J gave up 2 bases, with 9 bases separating them. Germline V gene lookup returns CDR1 SGHRS and CDR2 YFSETQ. There are 14 residues in the CDR3. The CDR3 here is CASSTGRTNEKLFF. The CDR3 nucleotides read TGCGCCAGCAGCACGGGACGGACTAATGAAAAACTGTTTTTT.

This clone is deemed medium-sized. The chain employs TRBV11-2 and TRBJ1-2; D is uncertain. This CDR3 has 14 amino acids. Germline V gene lookup returns CDR1 SGHAT and CDR2 FQNNGV. The germline V and J ends were trimmed by 2 bases and 3 bases, with 10 bases remaining between them. The DNA for the CDR3 is TGTGCCAGCAGCTTAACACCGGAGGACTATGGCTACACCTTC. Translated, it gives CASSLTPEDYGYTF.

The V call is TRBV27, the J call TRBJ2-1; no reliable D call. This CDR3 is built from 14 residues. With 5 bases removed from V and 10 bases from J, the gap between germline ends came to 18 bases. Germline V CDR1 and CDR2: MNHEY, SMNVEV (reference sequence). The CDR3 reads CASSPSVRIGEQFF. CDR3 bases: TGTGCCAGCAGTCCGTCTGTGCGCATAGGGGAGCAGTTCTTC.

This chain uses TRBV11-1 with TRBJ2-7; 11 bases match TRBD2. V shed 6 bases and J 4 bases; nucleotides not matched to a gene: 5. CDR3 length: 14 amino acids. The germline gives CDR1 SGHAT, CDR2 FQDESV (reference sequence). CDR3 nucleotide sequence: TGTGCCAGCAGGGCGGGACTAGCGGTATACGAGCAGTACTTC. This codes for CASRAGLAVYEQYF.

The CDR3 nucleotides read TGTGCCAGCAGCTCGGAGACCGGGACAGACAATGAGCAGTTCTTC. It specifies CASSSETGTDNEQFF. The rearrangement links TRBV11-1 to TRBJ2-1, with 7 bases fitting TRBD1. V shed 4 bases, J shed 5 bases, and the junction held 8 bases outside the gene matches. Germline lookup yields CDR1 SGHAT and CDR2 FQDESV (reference sequence). The CDR3 sequence is 15 residues long.

In this sample, this clone turned up a few times. The rearrangement uses TRBV28 and TRBJ1-2; TRBD1 is a possible D gene (6 bases). V was clipped by 4 bases and J by 5 bases, with 11 bases between them. Looked up from germline, CDR1 is MDHEN and CDR2 is SYDVKM. The CDR3 is made up of 13 amino acids. The CDR3 DNA is TGTGCCAGCAGTTCTCAACAGGGTTATGGCTACACCTTC. Its protein is CASSSQQGYGYTF.

The chain couples TRBV4-2 to TRBJ2-1; TRBD2 agrees at 9 bases. V shed 1 base and J 15 bases; nucleotides not matched to a gene: 10. This CDR3 comprises 14 residues. Germline loops: CDR1 LGHNA, CDR2 YNFKEQ. The CDR3 DNA sequence: TGTGCCAGCAGCCAAGCTGGGGCGGGGGGGTCGCGGTTCTTC. It yields the protein CASSQAGAGGSRFF.

CDR3 sequence (DNA): TGTGCCAGCAGCCAATCGTGGGGGGGCAATCAGCCCCAGCATTTT. It codes for CASSQSWGGNQPQHF. The chain recombines TRBV16 with TRBJ1-5; a weak D match, TRBD1 (5 bases). CDR1 is KGHSY and CDR2 is FQNENV in the germline V gene. V dropped 0 bases and J dropped 2 bases, with 8 bases sitting between them. This CDR3 has 15 amino acids.

The chain combines TRBV5-8 with TRBJ2-7, with D hard to call. Germline values: CDR1 SGHTS, CDR2 YDEGEE. With 0 bases removed from V and 0 bases from J, the gap between germline ends came to 7 bases. The CDR3 totals 14 residues. For the CDR3, the DNA is TGTGCCAGCAGCTTGGGGTACGGCTCCTACGAGCAGTACTTC. Its protein is CASSLGYGSYEQYF.

In this sample, this clone is medium-sized. The chain has TRBV2 and TRBJ1-2; tentative D call: TRBD1 (6 bases). V was trimmed by 8 bases and J by 8 bases, leaving 15 bases between them. CDR3 length equals 12 residues. From germline, CDR1 is SNHLY and CDR2 FYNNEI. The CDR3: CASSDEGGGYTF. The CDR3 nucleotides read TGTGCCAGCTCTGATGAGGGGGGAGGCTACACCTTC.

A single count supports this clone. This chain uses TRBV6-5 with TRBJ1-5, with TRBD1 identical over 7 bases. The CDR3 consists of 13 residues. CDR1 MNHEY and CDR2 SVGAGI come from the germline V gene. Trimming cost V 4 bases and J 4 bases; bases outside gene matches: 1. CDR3 in amino acids: CASSWDSNQPQHF. The CDR3 nucleotides are TGTGCCAGCAGTTGGGACAGTAATCAGCCCCAGCATTTT.

This clone is large (0.1 to 1%) in the sample. The chain links TRBV5-1 to TRBJ1-1, with D uncertain. V dropped 0 bases and J dropped 0 bases, with 6 bases sitting between them. There are 14 residues in the CDR3. The germline gives CDR1 SGHRS, CDR2 YFSETQ. The CDR3 region has the DNA TGCGCCAGCAGCTTGGTAGGGATGAACACTGAAGCTTTCTTT. It codes for CASSLVGMNTEAFF.

The chain joins TRBV18 to TRBJ1-3; tentatively, D is TRBD1 (5 bases). The CDR3 extends over 14 amino acids. The germline CDR1 and CDR2 sequences are KGHSH and LQKENI. V was trimmed by 4 bases and J by 2 bases, leaving 9 bases between them. The CDR3 DNA sequence: TGTGCCAGCTCACTCCCAGGGACTGGAAACACCATATATTTT. It codes for CASSLPGTGNTIYF. The whole variable domain, remainder taken from reference TRBV18 and TRBJ1-3, is NAGVMQNPRHLVRRRGQEARLRCSPMKGHSHVYWYRQLPEEGLKFMVYLQKENIIDESGMPKERFSAEFPKEGPSILRIQQVVRGDSAAYFCASSLPGTGNTIYFGEGSWLTVV.

The chain recombines TRBV4-3 with TRBJ2-7; D may be TRBD1 or TRBD2 (6 bases each). Germline lookup yields CDR1 LGHNA and CDR2 YSLEER. CDR3 length equals 16 residues. Trimming took off 0 bases at V and 0 bases at J, with 12 bases between the two ends. The CDR3 is CASSQEAGHYSYEQYF. Here the CDR3 DNA reads TGCGCCAGCAGCCAAGAGGCGGGACACTACTCCTACGAGCAGTACTTC.

The rearrangement uses TRBV5-4 and TRBJ2-1, with 9 positions matching TRBD1. This CDR3 is built from 17 residues. V lost 4 bases to trimming and J lost 0 bases; unmatched junction nucleotides: 8. CDR1 and CDR2 from the germline V gene are SGHNT and YYREEE (reference sequence). The CDR3 is CASSPPTGGVSYNEQFF. In nucleotides, the CDR3 is TGTGCCAGCAGCCCCCCCACAGGGGGCGTCTCCTACAATGAGCAGTTCTTC.

In DNA form, the CDR3 reads TGTGCCAGCAGCTTAGGGGATCAGGGAACCTACGAGCAGTACTTC. Translated: CASSLGDQGTYEQYF. The gene calls are TRBV7-9 and TRBJ2-7, with D perhaps TRBD1 (5 bases). The CDR3 consists of 15 residues. Looked up from germline, CDR1 is SEHNR and CDR2 is FQNEAQ (reference sequence). V was cut by 1 base and J by 2 bases, with 12 bases left in between.

This clone was counted once. This sequence joins TRBV6-5 and TRBJ1-2, with TRBD1 matching 10 bases. The V gene end was trimmed by 4 bases and the J gene end by 8 bases; junction bases not matched to a gene: 10. The germline V gene encodes CDR1 MNHEY and CDR2 SVGAGI. CDR3 size: 15 residues. CDR3 residues: CASSSPDRGRRGYTF. In DNA, the CDR3 is TGTGCCAGCAGTTCCCCAGACAGGGGGCGACGGGGCTACACCTTC.

The chain's CDR3 is CASSSYNEQFF. CDR3 coding DNA: TGTGCCAGCAGCTCCTACAATGAGCAGTTCTTC. The genes are TRBV28 and TRBJ2-1, with D uncertain. V was clipped by 6 bases and J by 0 bases, with 0 bases between them. This CDR3 has 11 amino acids. Germline V gene sequence: CDR1 MDHEN, CDR2 SYDVKM.

V is TRBV2 and J is TRBJ2-5, with TRBD2 matching over 7 bases. J lost 2 bases, V lost 7 bases, and 10 bases had no gene match. Per germline, CDR1 SNHLY and CDR2 FYNNEI. The CDR3 runs 15 residues. The CDR3 protein is CASKRRDYLQETQYF. Written as DNA, the CDR3 is TGTGCCAGCAAACGCCGGGACTACCTACAAGAGACCCAGTACTTC.

The V gene is TRBV7-9, the J gene TRBJ1-4, with 9 bases fitting TRBD1. The CDR3 has 14 amino acids. CDR1 SEHNR and CDR2 FQNEAQ come from the germline V gene (reference sequence). V lost 5 bases to trimming and J lost 5 bases; unmatched junction nucleotides: 3. Here the CDR3 DNA reads TGTGCCAGCAGCGCCGGACAGGGGAATGAAAAACTGTTTTTT. As protein: CASSAGQGNEKLFF.

The J gene is TRBJ1-3, the V gene TRBV14; no clear D gene. The germline V gene encodes CDR1 SGHDN and CDR2 FVKESK. The V and J ends lost 4 bases and 1 base respectively, with 14 bases between them. This CDR3 is 16 amino acids long. DNA of the CDR3: TGTGCCAGCAGCCCCCACAGAAGAACATCTGGAAACACCATATATTTT. This translates into CASSPHRRTSGNTIYF.